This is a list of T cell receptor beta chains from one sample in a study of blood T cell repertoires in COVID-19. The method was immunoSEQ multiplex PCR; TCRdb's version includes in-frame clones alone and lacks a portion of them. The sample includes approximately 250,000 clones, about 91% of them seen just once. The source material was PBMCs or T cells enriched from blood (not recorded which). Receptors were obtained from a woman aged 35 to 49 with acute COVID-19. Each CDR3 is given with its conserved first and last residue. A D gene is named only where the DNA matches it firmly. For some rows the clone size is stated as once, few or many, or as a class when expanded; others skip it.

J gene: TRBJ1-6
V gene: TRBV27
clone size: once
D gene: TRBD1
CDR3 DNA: TGTGCCAGCAGCCCGGGACAGGGGGACAATTCACCCCTCCACTTT
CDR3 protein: CASSPGQGDNSPLHF

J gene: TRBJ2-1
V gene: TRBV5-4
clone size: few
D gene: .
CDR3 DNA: TGTGCCAGCAGCTACGGAGCGGGCGTGTACAATGAGCAGTTCTTC
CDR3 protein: CASSYGAGVYNEQFF

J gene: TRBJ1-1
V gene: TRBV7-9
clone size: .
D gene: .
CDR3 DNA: TGTGCCAGCATCCCTCGGACAAGGATGAACACTGAAGCTTTCTTT
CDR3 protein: CASIPRTRMNTEAFF

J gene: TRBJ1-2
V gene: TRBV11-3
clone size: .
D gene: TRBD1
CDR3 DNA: TGTGCCAGCAGCCCGTCTACAGGGGGCGGCTATGGCTACACCTTC
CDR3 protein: CASSPSTGGGYGYTF

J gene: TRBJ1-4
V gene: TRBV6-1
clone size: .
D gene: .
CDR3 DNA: TGTGCCAGCAGTCTCAGGGGCAGGAATAATGAAAAACTGTTTTTT
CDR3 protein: CASSLRGRNNEKLFF

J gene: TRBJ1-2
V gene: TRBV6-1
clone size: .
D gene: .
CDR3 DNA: TGTGCCAGCAGTGAAGCGTTGAGGGGCTACACCTTC
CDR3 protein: CASSEALRGYTF

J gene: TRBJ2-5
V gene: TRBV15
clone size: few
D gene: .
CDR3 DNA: TGTGCCACCAGCTCTCCTCAAGAGACCCAGTACTTC
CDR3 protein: CATSSPQETQYF

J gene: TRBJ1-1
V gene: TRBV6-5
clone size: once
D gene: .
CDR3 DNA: TGTGCCAGCACCCTCTATGCAGGGAACACTGAAGCTTTCTTT
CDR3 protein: CASTLYAGNTEAFF

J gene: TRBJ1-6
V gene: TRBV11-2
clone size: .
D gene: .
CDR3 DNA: TGTGCCAGCAGCGCCAGTTATAATTCACCCCTCCACTTT
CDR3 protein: CASSASYNSPLHF

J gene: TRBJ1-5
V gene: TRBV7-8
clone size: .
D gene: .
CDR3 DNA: TGTGCCAGCAGCTTAGGAGGGAACGACGGCCAGCCCCAGCATTTT
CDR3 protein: CASSLGGNDGQPQHF

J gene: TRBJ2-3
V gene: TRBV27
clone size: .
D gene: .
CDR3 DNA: TGTGCCAGCAGGGACTCCGTAGCTCCGGGGGTGGCAGATACGCAGTATTTT
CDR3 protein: CASRDSVAPGVADTQYF

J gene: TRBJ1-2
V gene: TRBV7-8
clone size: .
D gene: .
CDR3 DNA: TGTGCCAGCAGCGTATTGGGACTCCCGGGGGCTAACTATGGCTACACCTTC
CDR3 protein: CASSVLGLPGANYGYTF

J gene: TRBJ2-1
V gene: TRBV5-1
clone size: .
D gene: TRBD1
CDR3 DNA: TGCGCCAGCAGCTATGGACAGGGCGCCAATGAGCAGTTCTTC
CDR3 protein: CASSYGQGANEQFF

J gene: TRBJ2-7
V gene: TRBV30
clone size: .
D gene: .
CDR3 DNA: TGTGCCTGGCGGGACAAATCCTACGAGCAGTACTTC
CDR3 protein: CAWRDKSYEQYF

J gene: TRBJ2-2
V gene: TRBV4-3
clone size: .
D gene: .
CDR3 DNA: TGCGCCAGCAGCCAAGATTGGCAGGGAATAACCGGGGAGCTGTTTTTT
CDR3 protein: CASSQDWQGITGELFF

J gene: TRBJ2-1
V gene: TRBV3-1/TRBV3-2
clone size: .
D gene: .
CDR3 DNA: TGTGCCAGCAGCCACCCCACAGACCGGAACAATGAGCAGTTCTTC
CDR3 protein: CASSHPTDRNNEQFF

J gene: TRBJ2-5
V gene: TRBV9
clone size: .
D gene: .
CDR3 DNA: TGTGCCAGCAGCCCTAACACGGGAGCATCAGAGACCCAGTACTTC
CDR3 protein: CASSPNTGASETQYF

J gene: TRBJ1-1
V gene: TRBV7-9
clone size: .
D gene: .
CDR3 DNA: TGTGCCAGCAGCCCCGGGGGGAGGCCTGAAGCTTTCTTT
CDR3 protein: CASSPGGRPEAFF

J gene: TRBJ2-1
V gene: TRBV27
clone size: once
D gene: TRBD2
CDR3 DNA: TGTGCCAGCAGTATGGCTGGGACTAGCGTCGGTGAGCAGTTCTTC
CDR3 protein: CASSMAGTSVGEQFF

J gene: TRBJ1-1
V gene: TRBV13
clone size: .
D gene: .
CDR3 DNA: TGTGCCAGCAGCTTAGGTGGCTTCGGGTCGGTGAACACTGAAGCTTTCTTT
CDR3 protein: CASSLGGFGSVNTEAFF

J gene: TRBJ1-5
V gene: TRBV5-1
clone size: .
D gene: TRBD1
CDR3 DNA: TGCGCCAGCAGCCTCCAGGGACAGGGTAGCAATCAGCCCCAGCATTTT
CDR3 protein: CASSLQGQGSNQPQHF

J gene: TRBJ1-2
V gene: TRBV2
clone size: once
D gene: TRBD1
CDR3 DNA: TGTGCCAGCAGGGGGGACAGGAAAAACTATGGCTACACCTTC
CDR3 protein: CASRGDRKNYGYTF

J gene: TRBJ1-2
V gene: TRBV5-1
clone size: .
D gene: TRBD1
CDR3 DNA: TGCGCCAGCAGCTTCGGACAGGGCGTGGGCTATGGCTACACCTTC
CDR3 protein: CASSFGQGVGYGYTF

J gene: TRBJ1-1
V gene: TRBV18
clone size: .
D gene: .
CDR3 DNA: TGTGCCAGCTCACCACCGCCGGGGAAGAACACTGAAGCTTTCTTT
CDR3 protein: CASSPPPGKNTEAFF

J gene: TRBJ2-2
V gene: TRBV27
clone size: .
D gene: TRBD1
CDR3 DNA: TGTGCCAGCAGTCGGGACAGGGGGCCAGCCGGGGAGCTGTTTTTT
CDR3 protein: CASSRDRGPAGELFF

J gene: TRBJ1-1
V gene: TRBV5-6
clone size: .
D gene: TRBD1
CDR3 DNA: TGTGCCAGCAGCCAATGGACAGGGCGGACTGAAGCTTTCTTT
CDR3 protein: CASSQWTGRTEAFF

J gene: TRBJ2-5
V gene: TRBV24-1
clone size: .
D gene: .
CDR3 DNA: TGTGCCACCAGTGATGGAGGGAGTGGACAAGAGACCCAGTACTTC
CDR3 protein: CATSDGGSGQETQYF

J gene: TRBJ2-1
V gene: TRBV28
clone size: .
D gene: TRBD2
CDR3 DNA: TGTGCCAGCAGTTTATCGGGCCTAGCGGGGGGCAAACAGTTCTTC
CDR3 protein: CASSLSGLAGGKQFF

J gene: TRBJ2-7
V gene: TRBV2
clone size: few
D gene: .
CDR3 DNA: TGTGCCAGCAGTCTAGTATACGAGCAGTACTTC
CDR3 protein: CASSLVYEQYF

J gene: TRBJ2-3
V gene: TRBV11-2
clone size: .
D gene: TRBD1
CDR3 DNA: TGTGCCAGCAGCCTTAGACAGGGGCTCGGCACAGATACGCAGTATTTT
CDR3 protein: CASSLRQGLGTDTQYF

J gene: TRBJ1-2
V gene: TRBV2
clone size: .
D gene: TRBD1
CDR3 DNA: TGTGCCAGCAGGGGACAAGGGGGCGAGGGCGCCGGCTACACCTTC
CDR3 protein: CASRGQGGEGAGYTF

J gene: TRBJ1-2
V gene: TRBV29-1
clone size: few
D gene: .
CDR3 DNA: TGCAGCGTGACCCGGACAGTTAACTATGGCTACACCTTC
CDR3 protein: CSVTRTVNYGYTF

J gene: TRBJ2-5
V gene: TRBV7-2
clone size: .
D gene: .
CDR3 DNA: TGTGCCAGCAGCGGGAGGGAGACCCAGTACTTC
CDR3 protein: CASSGRETQYF

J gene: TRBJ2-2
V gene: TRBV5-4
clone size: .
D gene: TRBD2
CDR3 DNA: TGTGCCAGCAGCTTGTCTCTAGCGGGCACCGGGGAGCTGTTTTTT
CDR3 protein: CASSLSLAGTGELFF

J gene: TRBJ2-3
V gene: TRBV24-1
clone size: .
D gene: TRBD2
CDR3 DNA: TGTGCCACCAGTGGAGCTAGCGGTTACACAGATACGCAGTATTTT
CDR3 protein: CATSGASGYTDTQYF

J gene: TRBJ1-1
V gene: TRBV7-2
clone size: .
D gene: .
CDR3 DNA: TGTGCCAGCAGCTTTGGTGGGAGGTCTGAAGCTTTCTTT
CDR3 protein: CASSFGGRSEAFF

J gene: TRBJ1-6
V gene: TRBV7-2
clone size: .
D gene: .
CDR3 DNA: TGTGCCAGCAGCTCCAACTCCTATAATTCACCCCTCCACTTT
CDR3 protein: CASSSNSYNSPLHF

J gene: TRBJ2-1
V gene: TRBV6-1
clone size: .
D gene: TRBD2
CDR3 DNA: TGTGCCAGCAGTGAAATGAGCGGGAGCGGGAATGAGCAGTTCTTC
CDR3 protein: CASSEMSGSGNEQFF

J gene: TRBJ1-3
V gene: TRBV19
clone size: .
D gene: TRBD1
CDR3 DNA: TGTGCCAGTAGTATAGGGGGACAGCTAGGGCGAAACACCATATATTTT
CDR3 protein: CASSIGGQLGRNTIYF

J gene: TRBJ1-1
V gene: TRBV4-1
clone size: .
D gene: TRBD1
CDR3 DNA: TGCGCCAGCAGCCAAGCAGGGGGGCGGAGAACTGAAGCTTTCTTT
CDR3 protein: CASSQAGGRRTEAFF

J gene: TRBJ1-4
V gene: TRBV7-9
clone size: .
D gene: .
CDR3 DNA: TGTGCCAGCAGCCTGGAGAGGGGGAACGAAAAACTGTTTTTT
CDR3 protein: CASSLERGNEKLFF

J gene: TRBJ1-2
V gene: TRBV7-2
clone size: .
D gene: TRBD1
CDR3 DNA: TGTGCCAGCAGCCATGGGACAGGGCTTGGCTATGGCTACACCTTC
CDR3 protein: CASSHGTGLGYGYTF

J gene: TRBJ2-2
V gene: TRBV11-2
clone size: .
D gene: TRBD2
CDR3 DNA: TGTGCCAGCAGCTTAAGTCTAGCGGTCACCGGGGAGCTGTTTTTT
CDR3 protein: CASSLSLAVTGELFF

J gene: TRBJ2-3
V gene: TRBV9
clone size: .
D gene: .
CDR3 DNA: TGTGCCAGCAGCGTAGTTGGGGGGCACAGGGGCGGCACAGATACGCAGTATTTT
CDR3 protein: CASSVVGGHRGGTDTQYF

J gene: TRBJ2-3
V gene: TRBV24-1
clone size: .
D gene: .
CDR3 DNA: TGTGCCACCAGGGGGGCACACACAGATACGCAGTATTTT
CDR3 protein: CATRGAHTDTQYF

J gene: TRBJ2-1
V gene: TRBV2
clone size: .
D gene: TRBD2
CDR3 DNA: TGTGCCAGCAGACGGGGGACTAGCGGCTACAATGAGCAGTTCTTC
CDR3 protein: CASRRGTSGYNEQFF

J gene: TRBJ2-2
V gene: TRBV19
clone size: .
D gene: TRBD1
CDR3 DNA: TGTGCCAGTAGTATCGGTCGACAGGGGCCCGGGGAGCTGTTTTTT
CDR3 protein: CASSIGRQGPGELFF

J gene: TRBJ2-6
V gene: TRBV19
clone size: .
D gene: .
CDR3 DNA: TGTGCCAGTAAAGGAGGAACAAAATGGAACGGGGCCAACGTCCTGACTTTC
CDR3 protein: CASKGGTKWNGANVLTF

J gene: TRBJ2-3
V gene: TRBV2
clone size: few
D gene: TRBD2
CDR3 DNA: TGTGCCAGCAGTGGGACTAGCGGGGGCCGATCTTGGACGCAGTATTTT
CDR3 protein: CASSGTSGGRSWTQYF

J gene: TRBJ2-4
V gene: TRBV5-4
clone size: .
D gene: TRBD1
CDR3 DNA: TGTGCCAGCAGCCCTGGACAGGGTAGAAACATTCAGTACTTC
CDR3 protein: CASSPGQGRNIQYF

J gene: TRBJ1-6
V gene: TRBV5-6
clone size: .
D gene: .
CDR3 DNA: TGTGCCAGCAGCTTGGAGATCAGGGAAAGCTCCTATAATTCACCCCTCCACTTT
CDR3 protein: CASSLEIRESSYNSPLHF

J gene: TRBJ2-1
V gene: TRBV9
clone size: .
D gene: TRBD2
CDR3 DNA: TGTGCCAGCAGCGCAGAGGCGGGAGCAGGGAATGAGCAGTTCTTC
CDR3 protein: CASSAEAGAGNEQFF

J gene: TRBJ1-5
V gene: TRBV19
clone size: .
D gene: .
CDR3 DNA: TGTGCCAGTAGTCCCCAGGGCAGGCTCAATCAGCCCCAGCATTTT
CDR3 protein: CASSPQGRLNQPQHF